Listed below are T cell receptor beta chains from one sample, sequenced in a study of cytomegalovirus exposure and HLA in healthy donors. Clones were sequenced by immunoSEQ multiplex PCR, and TCRdb holds only the in-frame ones, with some missing. The table includes approximately 160,000 clones, roughly nine tenths detected once. Sequenced input: PBMCs. The source is a man aged 18 to 30 in good health and CMV-seropositive. Each CDR3 is given with its conserved first and last residue. The D gene is left open where the match is weak. The size field is filled for only some rows; it gives once, few, many or a size class.

TRBV18	TRBJ2-5	.	.	TGTGCCAGCTCACCGATGTCGGGAGAGACCCAGTACTTC	CASSPMSGETQYF
TRBV29-1	TRBJ1-5	.	.	TGCAGCGTTGGGACAGCGGGAGATCAGCCCCAGCATTTT	CSVGTAGDQPQHF
TRBV7-9	TRBJ2-2	.	.	TGTGCCAGCAGCTTAGTGGGGCGCCGAGTAGTCACCGGGGAGCTGTTTTTT	CASSLVGRRVVTGELFF
TRBV9	TRBJ2-7	.	TRBD2	TGTGCCAGCAGCGACGGACTAGATTACTACGAGCAGTACTTC	CASSDGLDYYEQYF
TRBV27	TRBJ2-7	.	TRBD1	TGTGCCAGCAGTCAGGGGGTTTCCTACGAGCAGTACTTC	CASSQGVSYEQYF
TRBV5-1	TRBJ2-1	.	TRBD2	TGCGCCAGCAGCTCTTTAGCGGGTAGCTCCTACAATGAGCAGTTCTTC	CASSSLAGSSYNEQFF
TRBV5-6	TRBJ1-2	.	.	TGTGCCAGCAGCTTGTCCGGGGTCTCAAACTATGGCTACACCTTC	CASSLSGVSNYGYTF
TRBV6-1	TRBJ2-3	.	TRBD2	TGTGCCAGCAGTGAACGTGGTAGCGGGGGGATCTACACAGATACGCAGTATTTT	CASSERGSGGIYTDTQYF
TRBV6-1	TRBJ2-3	.	TRBD2	TGTGCCAGCAGTGAAGGGCTAGCGGGCGTCACCGGCACAGATACGCAGTATTTT	CASSEGLAGVTGTDTQYF
TRBV28	TRBJ2-3	.	TRBD1	TGTGCCAGCACGACAGGGGCAGATACGCAGTATTTT	CASTTGADTQYF
TRBV19	TRBJ2-7	.	.	TGTGCCAGTAGCTCCACTTTCAAGACAGGAAAGTACGAGCAGTACTTC	CASSSTFKTGKYEQYF
TRBV9	TRBJ2-2	.	.	TGTGCCAGCAGCCGGGACTCCAACACCGGGGAGCTGTTTTTT	CASSRDSNTGELFF
TRBV6-1	TRBJ1-5	.	.	TGTGCCAGCAGTGAGGACAGTCAGCCCCAGCATTTT	CASSEDSQPQHF
TRBV6-1	TRBJ1-3	once	TRBD1	TGTGCCAGCAGTGTATCGGGACAGCTGCAAGGAAACACCATATATTTT	CASSVSGQLQGNTIYF
TRBV5-3	TRBJ2-1	.	.	TGTGCCAGAAGCTGGTCGGGACTTGCAGACCACAATGAGCAGTTCTTC	CARSWSGLADHNEQFF
TRBV15	TRBJ1-5	.	TRBD1	TGTGCCACCAGCGGGGACAGAAATCAGCCCCAGCATTTT	CATSGDRNQPQHF
TRBV18	TRBJ1-2	.	TRBD1	TGTGCCAGCTCACGGGGACAGGGGTTGAACTATGGCTACACCTTC	CASSRGQGLNYGYTF
TRBV30	TRBJ2-1	.	TRBD2	TGTGCCTGGAGTTCCGGGACTAGCGGGAGTAATGAGCAGTTCTTC	CAWSSGTSGSNEQFF
TRBV5-5	TRBJ2-1	.	TRBD2	TGTGCCAGCAGCCCTAGCGGGAGAGGAAACCTTGAGGACAATGAGCAGTTCTTC	CASSPSGRGNLEDNEQFF
TRBV19	TRBJ1-3	.	.	TGTGCCAGTAGTATTAACGACATCTCTGGAAACACCATATATTTT	CASSINDISGNTIYF